The clone carrying this T cell receptor beta chain is labeled medium-sized. This beta chain is off target for a library built for alpha chains, so its abundance means little. The data were obtained in a study of spatial heterogeneity in lung cancer. In the study overall: Across the raw uncorrected reads, a unique TCR and UMI combination was observed, on average, more than ten times.

Individually, TCR cDNA molecules were each labelled with a unique molecular identifier. TCRdb itself ran the 5' RACE reads through MiXCR, one entry per CDR3 protein. Of about 10,000 distinct CDR3 sequences listed, around 3.9% are singletons. Germline V gene sequence: CDR1 SGHRS, CDR2 YFSETQ. Trimming took 5 bases from V and 6 from J; bases not matched to a gene: 10. The length of the CDR3 is 16 residues. Sample time point: sample taken at primary tumor resection. Unsorted whole RNA samples from tumor, nontumor lung or frozen PBMC were sequenced. The genes are TRBV5-1 and TRBJ2-2; TRBD2 matches 10 bases. This specimen consisted of normal lung tissue next to the tumor, obtained at surgery. The receptor was isolated from a male donor with early-stage non-small cell lung cancer. The CDR3: CASRPTGTSDSGELFF. CDR3 nucleotide sequence: TGCGCCAGCAGGCCGACCGGGACTAGCGACTCCGGGGAGCTGTTTTTT.